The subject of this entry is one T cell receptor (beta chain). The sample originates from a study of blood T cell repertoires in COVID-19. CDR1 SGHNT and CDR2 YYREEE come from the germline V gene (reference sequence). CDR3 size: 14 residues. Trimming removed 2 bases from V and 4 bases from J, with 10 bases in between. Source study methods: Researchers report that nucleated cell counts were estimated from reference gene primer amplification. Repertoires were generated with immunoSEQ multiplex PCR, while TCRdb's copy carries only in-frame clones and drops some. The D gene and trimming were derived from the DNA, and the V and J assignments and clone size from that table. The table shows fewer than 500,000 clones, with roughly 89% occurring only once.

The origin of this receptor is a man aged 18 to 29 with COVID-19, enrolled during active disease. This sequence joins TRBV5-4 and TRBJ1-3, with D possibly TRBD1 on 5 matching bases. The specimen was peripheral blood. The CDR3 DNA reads TGTGCCAGCAGCTTCAGGGAAAAAGGAAACACCATATATTTT. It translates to CASSFREKGNTIYF. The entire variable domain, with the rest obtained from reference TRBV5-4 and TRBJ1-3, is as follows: ETGVTQSPTHLIKTRGQQVTLRCSSQSGHNTVSWYQQALGQGPQFIFQYYREEENGRGNFPPRFSGLQFPNYSSELNVNALELDDSALYLCASSFREKGNTIYFGEGSWLTVV.